These T cell receptor beta chains were read from a single sample in a study of vaccination and CD4 T cells after COVID-19. In TCRdb, the PCR reads were re-called with MiXCR into one record per CDR3 protein. Among 25,000 to 30,000 distinct CDR3 sequences listed, 51% were seen once. The sample here was CD4+ T cells from blood, taken about 7 months after SARS-CoV-2 vaccination. Source of these receptors: a human donor who had recovered from COVID-19. CDR3s include the opening cysteine and the closing phenylalanine or tryptophan. A D gene is named only where the DNA matches it firmly. Clone size is shown for a subset of rows, as once, few, many or a class of expanded clone.

J	size	D	V	DNA	CDR3
TRBJ2-1	.	TRBD2	TRBV6-5	TGTGCCAGCAGTTATCGAGCGGGAGGGTTAGATGAGCAGTTCTTC	CASSYRAGGLDEQFF
TRBJ2-1	.	.	TRBV2	TGTGCCAGCAGCCCGGACGGGAATCGAAATGAGCAGTTCTTC	CASSPDGNRNEQFF
TRBJ2-1	.	TRBD2	TRBV6-4	TGTGCCAGCAGTGCCGGGACTAGCGGGAATGAGCAGTTCTTC	CASSAGTSGNEQFF
TRBJ2-3	.	.	TRBV20-1	TGCAGTGCTAGAGGTCTAGGACTTCAGGGAGATACGCAGTATTTT	CSARGLGLQGDTQYF
TRBJ1-2	few	TRBD1	TRBV19	TGTGCCAGTAGCTTCGACAGGGAAATGTCTGGCTACACCTTC	CASSFDREMSGYTF
TRBJ1-2	.	.	TRBV6-1	TGTGCCACCAATCGGGGCTTCGGCTATGGCTACACCTTC	CATNRGFGYGYTF
TRBJ2-3	.	.	TRBV7-2	TGTGCCAGCAGCTTTGTGTTCGCAGATACGCAGTATTTT	CASSFVFADTQYF
TRBJ1-5	.	.	TRBV6-2/TRBV6-3	TGTGCCAGCAGTTACGGGGCGGCTTTGCCCCAGCATTTT	CASSYGAALPQHF
TRBJ2-2	once	.	TRBV27	TGTGCCAGCAGTTTATACTCCCCTAATGGGGAGGACACCGGGGAGCTGTTTTTT	CASSLYSPNGEDTGELFF
TRBJ2-4	few	.	TRBV20-1	TGCAGTGCTAGAGATTCGGGGGCGGGAAACATTCAGTACTTC	CSARDSGAGNIQYF
TRBJ2-2	once	.	TRBV6-1	TGTGCCAGCAGAGAAGGGGGTGCCGGGGAGCTGTTTTTT	CASREGGAGELFF
TRBJ2-7	.	TRBD2	TRBV28	TGTGCCAGCAGCTCCCGTTCTAGCGGGAGCATGGCCGAGCAGTACTTC	CASSSRSSGSMAEQYF
TRBJ2-7	.	TRBD1	TRBV20-1	TGCAGTGCCAGGACCGGGACAGGGCTCGACTACGAGCAGTACTTC	CSARTGTGLDYEQYF
TRBJ1-2	.	TRBD1	TRBV11-2	TGTGCCAGCAGCCAAGGACAGGGGCGCTACTATGGCTACACCTTC	CASSQGQGRYYGYTF
TRBJ1-4	once	TRBD1	TRBV7-9	TGTGCCAGCAGCTTATGGACAGGGGGTCGAGCTAATGAAAAACTGTTTTTT	CASSLWTGGRANEKLFF
TRBJ2-2	.	TRBD2	TRBV27	TGTGCCAGCAGTTTGGCTAGCGGGTTCGAGGAGCTGTTTTTT	CASSLASGFEELFF
TRBJ2-2	few	TRBD1	TRBV15	TGTGCCACCAGCAGAGAAAGGACAGGGCTGTCAAACCCCTACCTGACTAACACCGGGGAGCTGTTTTTT	CATSRERTGLSNPYLTNTGELFF
TRBJ2-5	.	.	TRBV10-2	TGCGCCAGCAGTGAGTTGGGGGGTCCCAACCTAGAGACCCAGTACTTC	CASSELGGPNLETQYF
TRBJ1-2	.	TRBD1	TRBV2	TGTGCCAGCAGTGTAGCCGGGACAGCCTATGGCTACACCTTC	CASSVAGTAYGYTF
TRBJ2-5	few	.	TRBV15	TGTGCCACCAGCAGAGTCGGGGAGACCCAGTACTTC	CATSRVGETQYF
TRBJ2-5	.	.	TRBV20-1	TGCAGTGCTCAAGTGGGACAAGAGACCCAGTACTTC	CSAQVGQETQYF
TRBJ2-3	.	TRBD2	TRBV2	TGTGCCAGCAGTCAGGGAGGGGATACGCAGTATTTT	CASSQGGDTQYF
TRBJ1-1	once	.	TRBV20-1	TGCAGTGCTCCTCAGAGGAACACTGAAGCTTTCTTT	CSAPQRNTEAFF
TRBJ2-4	.	.	TRBV20-1	TGCAGTGCCCACGACGGGGTAAACATTCAGTACTTC	CSAHDGVNIQYF
TRBJ2-3	once	.	TRBV6-1	TGTGCCAGCAGTGAAGCAATCTCAGTAGATACGCAGTATTTT	CASSEAISVDTQYF
TRBJ2-7	.	.	TRBV20-1	TGCAGTGCTAGATATGACGGTCCCCCCTACGAGCAGTACTTC	CSARYDGPPYEQYF
TRBJ2-7	.	.	TRBV19	TGTGCCAGCCCTCATACGCCCCTCTCCAGCGAGCAGTACTTC	CASPHTPLSSEQYF
TRBJ1-5	few	TRBD1	TRBV7-8	TGTGCCAGCAGCACGCTAGGGGGCAGCCGGGGCAATCAGCCCCAGCATTTT	CASSTLGGSRGNQPQHF
TRBJ2-1	.	TRBD1	TRBV20-1	TGCAGTGCAAGCGAAGGCGGACAGGGCCTTTACAATGAGCAGTTCTTC	CSASEGGQGLYNEQFF
TRBJ1-5	few	.	TRBV20-1	TGCAGTGCTATCTTCCGGGCCGAGGGCAATCAGCCCCAGCATTTT	CSAIFRAEGNQPQHF
TRBJ1-1	few	TRBD1	TRBV6-1	TGTGCCAGCCGAGTCAGGGGGTCAACTGAAGCTTTCTTT	CASRVRGSTEAFF
TRBJ2-3	.	.	TRBV19	TGTGCCAGTAGCCGTCCCGGGGGTACAGATACGCAGTATTTT	CASSRPGGTDTQYF
TRBJ1-2	.	.	TRBV5-6	TGTGCCAGCAGCTTAACCTCAGGGGTTGGCTACACCTTC	CASSLTSGVGYTF
TRBJ2-2	.	.	TRBV2	TGTGCCAGCAGTGATGATACCGGGGAGCTGTTTTTT	CASSDDTGELFF
TRBJ2-1	.	TRBD2	TRBV11-1	TGTGCCAGCAGCTTAGGTTTAGTCCTAGCGGGAGCATCCTACAATGAGCAGTTCTTC	CASSLGLVLAGASYNEQFF
TRBJ2-5	.	.	TRBV14	TGTGCCAGCAGCCAAGATGCCCCTTACTTGGGGGGTAAGACCCAGTACTTC	CASSQDAPYLGGKTQYF
TRBJ2-1	few	TRBD1	TRBV19	TGTGCCAGTAGTCCTCACAGGGGTAATGAGCAGTTCTTC	CASSPHRGNEQFF
TRBJ1-2	.	.	TRBV20-1	TGCAGTGCCGTCTCGAAACAGGGACATGGCTACACCTTC	CSAVSKQGHGYTF
TRBJ2-1	.	TRBD2	TRBV6-1	TGTGCCAGCAGCCGGGAGGGCCTTAACAATGAGCAGTTCTTC	CASSREGLNNEQFF
TRBJ2-3	.	TRBD2	TRBV7-2	TGTGCCAGCACCCGGGGGACTAGCGGGAGGGCCGGCACAGATACGCAGTATTTT	CASTRGTSGRAGTDTQYF
TRBJ2-5	.	.	TRBV28	TGTGCCAGCAGTTTTAAGGGCAGGGGGGAAGAGACCCAGTACTTC	CASSFKGRGEETQYF
TRBJ2-5	.	.	TRBV6-5	TGTGCCAGCAGTTACTCGCCCTACCGGACGGATCAAGAAGAGACCCAGTACTTC	CASSYSPYRTDQEETQYF
TRBJ2-1	.	TRBD1	TRBV28	TGTGCCAGCAGTCTCTTTCGACAGGGCAATGAGCAGTTCTTC	CASSLFRQGNEQFF
TRBJ2-1	.	.	TRBV6-5	TGTGCCAGCAGTTACCAGGGGTCCTACAATGAGCAGTTCTTC	CASSYQGSYNEQFF
TRBJ2-1	.	TRBD2	TRBV28	TGTGCCAGCAGACGACTAGCGGGAGGATCCTACAATGAGCAGTTCTTC	CASRRLAGGSYNEQFF
TRBJ2-7	.	TRBD1	TRBV27	TGTGCCAGCAGTACGACGAAAGACAGGGGGTACTACGAGCAGTACTTC	CASSTTKDRGYYEQYF
TRBJ2-7	few	TRBD2	TRBV28	TGTGCCAGCAGTCCTACTAGCGGGAGCTACGAGCAGTACTTC	CASSPTSGSYEQYF
TRBJ2-3	few	.	TRBV10-3	TGTGCCATCAGTGAGTTCCAGCAAGGAGATACGCAGTATTTT	CAISEFQQGDTQYF
TRBJ2-7	.	TRBD2	TRBV6-5	TGTGCCAGCAGTTACTCGATTTCCTTAGCGGGGTCCTACGAGCAGTACTTC	CASSYSISLAGSYEQYF
TRBJ2-7	.	.	TRBV6-2/TRBV6-3	TGTGCCAGCAGTTCGTTAGTAGCGGATAGCTCCTACGAGCAGTACTTC	CASSSLVADSSYEQYF
TRBJ2-1	.	TRBD2	TRBV20-1	TGCAGTGCTAGAGATATTAGGCGGGAGGTCAATGAGCAGTTCTTC	CSARDIRREVNEQFF
TRBJ2-5	few	.	TRBV20-1	TGCAGTGCGAGGACCGGGGCAGAGACCCAGTACTTC	CSARTGAETQYF
TRBJ2-7	.	TRBD2	TRBV7-6	TGTGCCAGCAGCGCCGGACTAGCGGCCTCCTACGAGCAGTACTTC	CASSAGLAASYEQYF
TRBJ2-1	medium-sized	.	TRBV6-1	TGTGCCAGCAGTCTTGACAGGTCGAGATACAATGAGCAGTTCTTC	CASSLDRSRYNEQFF
TRBJ2-7	.	.	TRBV27	TGTGCCAGTTACCCATTGGGCAGAGCCTACGAGCAGTACTTC	CASYPLGRAYEQYF
TRBJ2-1	few	TRBD2	TRBV19	TGTGCCAGTAGTATCGGGACTAGCAATGAGCAGTTCTTC	CASSIGTSNEQFF
TRBJ2-7	.	.	TRBV4-1	TGCGCCAGCAGCCAAGATAATGGACTCTCCTACGAGCAGTACTTC	CASSQDNGLSYEQYF